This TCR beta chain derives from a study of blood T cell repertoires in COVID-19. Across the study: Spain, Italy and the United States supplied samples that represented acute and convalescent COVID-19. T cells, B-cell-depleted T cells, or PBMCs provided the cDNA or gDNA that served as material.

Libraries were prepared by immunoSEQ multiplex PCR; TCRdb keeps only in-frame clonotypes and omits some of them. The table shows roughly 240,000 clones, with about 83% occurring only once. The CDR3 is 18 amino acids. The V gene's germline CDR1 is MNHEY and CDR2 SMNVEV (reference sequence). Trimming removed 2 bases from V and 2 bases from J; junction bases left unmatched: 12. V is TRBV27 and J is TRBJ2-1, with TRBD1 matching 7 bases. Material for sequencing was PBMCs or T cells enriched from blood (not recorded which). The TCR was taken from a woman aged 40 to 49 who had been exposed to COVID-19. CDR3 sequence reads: CASSLPPGLRGPYNEQFF. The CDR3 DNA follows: TGTGCCAGCAGTTTACCCCCCGGGTTAAGGGGGCCCTACAATGAGCAGTTCTTC.